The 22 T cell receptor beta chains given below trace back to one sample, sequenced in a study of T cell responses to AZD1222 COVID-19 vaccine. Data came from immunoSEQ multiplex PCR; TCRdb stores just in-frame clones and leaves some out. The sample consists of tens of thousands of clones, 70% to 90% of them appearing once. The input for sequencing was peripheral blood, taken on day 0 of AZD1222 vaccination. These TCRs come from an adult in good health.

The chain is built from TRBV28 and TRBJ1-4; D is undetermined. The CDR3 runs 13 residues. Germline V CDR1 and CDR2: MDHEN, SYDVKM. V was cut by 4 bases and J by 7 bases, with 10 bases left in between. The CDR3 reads CASSSGLGEKLFF. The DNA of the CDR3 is TGTGCCAGCAGTTCTGGCCTTGGTGAAAAACTGTTTTTT.

The CDR3 loop reads CASSLGNGSPLHF. As DNA, the CDR3 is TGTGCCAGCAGCTTGGGTAATGGGTCACCCCTCCACTTT. The rearrangement uses TRBV7-2 and TRBJ1-6; unclear D gene. CDR1 is SGHTA, CDR2 FQGNSA, per germline. Trimming took 3 bases from V and 10 from J, leaving 10 bases between them. There are 13 residues in the CDR3.

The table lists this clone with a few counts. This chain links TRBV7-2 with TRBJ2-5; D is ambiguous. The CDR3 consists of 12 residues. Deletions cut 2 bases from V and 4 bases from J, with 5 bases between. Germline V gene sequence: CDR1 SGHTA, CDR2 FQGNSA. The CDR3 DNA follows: TGTGCCAGCAGCTTACAGATAGAGACCCAGTACTTC. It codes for CASSLQIETQYF.

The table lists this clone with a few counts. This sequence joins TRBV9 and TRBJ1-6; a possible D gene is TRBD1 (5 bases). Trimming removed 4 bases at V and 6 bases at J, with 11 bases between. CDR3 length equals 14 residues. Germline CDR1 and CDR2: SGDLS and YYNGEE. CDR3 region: CASSTGTSNSPLHF. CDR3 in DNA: TGTGCCAGCAGCACTGGGACCTCTAATTCACCCCTCCACTTT. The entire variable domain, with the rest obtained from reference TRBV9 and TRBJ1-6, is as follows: DSGVTQTPKHLITATGQRVTLRCSPRSGDLSVYWYQQSLDQGLQFLIQYYNGEERAKGNILERFSAQQFPDLHSELNLSSLELGDSALYFCASSTGTSNSPLHFGNGTRLTVT.

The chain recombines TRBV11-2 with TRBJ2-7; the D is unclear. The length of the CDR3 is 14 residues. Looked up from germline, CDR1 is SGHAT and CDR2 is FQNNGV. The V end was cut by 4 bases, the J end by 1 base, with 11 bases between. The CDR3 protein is CASSSAFRSYEQYF. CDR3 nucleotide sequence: TGTGCCAGCAGCTCCGCCTTCCGGTCCTACGAGCAGTACTTC.

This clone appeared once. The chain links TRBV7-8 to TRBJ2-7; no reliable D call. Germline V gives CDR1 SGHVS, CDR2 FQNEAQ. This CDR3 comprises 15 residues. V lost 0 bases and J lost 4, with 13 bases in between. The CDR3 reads CASSLAPVLPYEQYF. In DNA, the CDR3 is TGTGCCAGCAGCTTAGCCCCAGTACTTCCTTACGAGCAGTACTTC.

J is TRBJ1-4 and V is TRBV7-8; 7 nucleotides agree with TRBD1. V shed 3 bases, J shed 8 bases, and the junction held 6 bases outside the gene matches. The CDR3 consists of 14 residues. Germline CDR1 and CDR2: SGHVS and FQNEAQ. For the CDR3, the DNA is TGTGCCAGCAGCTTCGGGACAGCTAGGGAAAAACTGTTTTTT. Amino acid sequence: CASSFGTAREKLFF. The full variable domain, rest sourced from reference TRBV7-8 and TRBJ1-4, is GAGVSQSPRYKVAKRGQDVALRCDPISGHVSLFWYQQALGQGPEFLTYFQNEAQLDKSGLPSDRFFAERPEGSVSTLKIQRTQQEDSAVYLCASSFGTAREKLFFGSGTQLSVL.

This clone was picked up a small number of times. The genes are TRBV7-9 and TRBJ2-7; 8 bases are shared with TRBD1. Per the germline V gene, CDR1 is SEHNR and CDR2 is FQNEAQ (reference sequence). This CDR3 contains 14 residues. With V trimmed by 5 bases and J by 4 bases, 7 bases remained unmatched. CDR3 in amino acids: CASSDRGAGYEQYF. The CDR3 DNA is TGTGCCAGCAGCGACAGGGGCGCCGGGTACGAGCAGTACTTC.

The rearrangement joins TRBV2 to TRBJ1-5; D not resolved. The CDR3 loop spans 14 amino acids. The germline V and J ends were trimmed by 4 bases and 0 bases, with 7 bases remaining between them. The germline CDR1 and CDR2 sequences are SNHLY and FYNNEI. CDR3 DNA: TGTGCCAGCAGTGGGCAGATTAGCAATCAGCCCCAGCATTTT. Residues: CASSGQISNQPQHF.

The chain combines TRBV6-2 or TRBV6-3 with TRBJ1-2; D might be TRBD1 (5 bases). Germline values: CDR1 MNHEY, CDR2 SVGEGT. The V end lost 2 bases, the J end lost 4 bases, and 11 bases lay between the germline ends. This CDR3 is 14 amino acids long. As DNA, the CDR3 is TGTGCCAGCAGTTACCCAGGGCAACCCTATGGCTACACCTTC. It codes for CASSYPGQPYGYTF.

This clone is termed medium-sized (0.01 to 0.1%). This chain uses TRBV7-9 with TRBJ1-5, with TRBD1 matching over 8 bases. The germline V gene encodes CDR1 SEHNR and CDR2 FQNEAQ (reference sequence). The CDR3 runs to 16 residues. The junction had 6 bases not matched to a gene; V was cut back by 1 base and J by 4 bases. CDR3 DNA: TGTGCCAGCAGCTTAGGGATGGGACAGGCGAATCAGCCCCAGCATTTT. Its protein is CASSLGMGQANQPQHF.

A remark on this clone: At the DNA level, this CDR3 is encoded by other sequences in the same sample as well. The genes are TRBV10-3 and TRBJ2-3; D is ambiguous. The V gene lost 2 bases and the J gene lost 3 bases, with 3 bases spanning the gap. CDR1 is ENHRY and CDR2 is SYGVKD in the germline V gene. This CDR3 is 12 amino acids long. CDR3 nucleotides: TGTGCCATCAGTGAGGTTACAGATACGCAGTATTTT. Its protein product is CAISEVTDTQYF.

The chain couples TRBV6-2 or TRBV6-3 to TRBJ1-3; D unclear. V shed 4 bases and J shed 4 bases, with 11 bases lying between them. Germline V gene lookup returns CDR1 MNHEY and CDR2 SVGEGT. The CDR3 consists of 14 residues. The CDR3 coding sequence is TGTGCCAGCAGTTTTGGGAGATACGGAAACACCATATATTTT. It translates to CASSFGRYGNTIYF.

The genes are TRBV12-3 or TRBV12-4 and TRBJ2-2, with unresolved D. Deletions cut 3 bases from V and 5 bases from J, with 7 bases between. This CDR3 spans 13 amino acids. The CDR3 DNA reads TGTGCCAGCAGTTTTTCCGGAACCGGGGAGCTGTTTTTT. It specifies CASSFSGTGELFF.

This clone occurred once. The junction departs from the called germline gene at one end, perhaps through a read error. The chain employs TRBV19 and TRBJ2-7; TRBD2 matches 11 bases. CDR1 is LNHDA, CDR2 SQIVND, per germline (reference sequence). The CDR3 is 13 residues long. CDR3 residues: CASTLAGGYEQYF. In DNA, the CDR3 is TGTGCCAGTACCCTAGCGGGAGGATACGAGCAATACTTC.

CDR3 in DNA: TGTGCCAGCAAAGAAGACAGGGGGCACACTGAAGCTTTCTTT. It yields the protein CASKEDRGHTEAFF. The rearrangement uses TRBV9 and TRBJ1-1; 10 bases match TRBD1. This CDR3 has 14 amino acids. V shed 6 bases, J shed 3 bases, and the junction held 5 bases outside the gene matches. CDR1 and CDR2 from the germline V gene are SGDLS and YYNGEE. Filled out from reference TRBV9 and TRBJ1-1, the complete variable domain reads DSGVTQTPKHLITATGQRVTLRCSPRSGDLSVYWYQQSLDQGLQFLIQYYNGEERAKGNILERFSAQQFPDLHSELNLSSLELGDSALYFCASKEDRGHTEAFFGQGTRLTVV.

The CDR3 is CASSFRGGDGYTF. CDR3 sequence (DNA): TGTGCCAGCAGTTTCCGGGGCGGGGATGGCTACACCTTC. The chain employs TRBV12-3 or TRBV12-4 and TRBJ1-2, with D perhaps matching TRBD1 (5 bases). The CDR3 covers 13 residues. Trimming took 3 bases from V and 6 from J, leaving 11 bases between them.

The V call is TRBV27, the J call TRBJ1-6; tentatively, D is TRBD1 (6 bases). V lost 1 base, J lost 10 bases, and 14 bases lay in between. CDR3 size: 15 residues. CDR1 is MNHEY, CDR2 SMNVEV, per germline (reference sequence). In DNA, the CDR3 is TGTGCCAGCAGTTTATATTCCAGGGGTAGATCACCCCTCCACTTT. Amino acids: CASSLYSRGRSPLHF.

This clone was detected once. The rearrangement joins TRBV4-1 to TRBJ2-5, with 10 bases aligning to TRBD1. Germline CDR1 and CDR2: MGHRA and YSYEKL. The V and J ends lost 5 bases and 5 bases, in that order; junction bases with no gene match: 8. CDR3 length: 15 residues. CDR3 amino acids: CASSSRTGGLETQYF. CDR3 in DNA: TGCGCCAGCAGCTCCCGGACAGGGGGACTGGAGACCCAGTACTTC.

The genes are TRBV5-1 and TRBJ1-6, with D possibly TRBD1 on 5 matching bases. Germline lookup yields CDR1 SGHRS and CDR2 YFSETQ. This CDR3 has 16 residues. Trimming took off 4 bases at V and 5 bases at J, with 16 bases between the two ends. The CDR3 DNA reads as TGCGCCAGCAGCATAACTACAGGTCGGGATAATTCACCCCTCCACTTT. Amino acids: CASSITTGRDNSPLHF.

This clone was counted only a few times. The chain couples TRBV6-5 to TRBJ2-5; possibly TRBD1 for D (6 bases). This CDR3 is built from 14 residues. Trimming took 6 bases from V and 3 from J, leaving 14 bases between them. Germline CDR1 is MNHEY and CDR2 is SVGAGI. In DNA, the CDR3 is TGTGCCAGCAGCGCCCAGGGGTGGGAAGAGACCCAGTACTTC. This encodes CASSAQGWEETQYF.

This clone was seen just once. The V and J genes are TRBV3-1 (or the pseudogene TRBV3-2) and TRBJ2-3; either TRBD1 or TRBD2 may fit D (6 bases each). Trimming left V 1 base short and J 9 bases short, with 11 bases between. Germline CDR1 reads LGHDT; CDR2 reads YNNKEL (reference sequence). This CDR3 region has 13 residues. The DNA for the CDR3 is TGTGCCAGCAGCCAAGGGGGGGCTAAGACGCAGTATTTT. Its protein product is CASSQGGAKTQYF.